A selection of T cell receptor beta chains follows, all from one sample in a study of blood T cell repertoires in COVID-19. Some clones are missing from TCRdb's copy, which holds only in-frame ones; the method was immunoSEQ multiplex PCR. This table has 200,000 to 300,000 clones, 83% appearing once. Sequences were obtained from peripheral blood. Every receptor here comes from a human donor in a cohort sampled during active COVID-19. CDR3s include the opening cysteine and the closing phenylalanine or tryptophan. D genes are given only for firm matches.

d_call	j_call	v_call	cdr3_aa
NA	TRBJ1-4	TRBV18	CASSPRQATNEKLFF
TRBD1	TRBJ2-7	TRBV5-1	CASSFGTGGAEQYF
NA	TRBJ2-2	TRBV27	CASSTQSRELFF
TRBD1	TRBJ2-1	TRBV10-3	CATGTGTAYNEQFF
NA	TRBJ2-7	TRBV2	CASTGKITFYEQYF
TRBD2	TRBJ2-7	TRBV9	CASSVGAGGPHEQYF
TRBD1	TRBJ1-4	TRBV27	CASSPSPRDRVEKLFF
NA	TRBJ2-7	TRBV6-1	CASSERPGYEQYF
NA	TRBJ2-4	TRBV4-1	CASSQMIGNIQYF
TRBD1	TRBJ1-2	TRBV29-1	CSAGTGRGYGYTF
TRBD1	TRBJ2-7	TRBV6-6	CASSYTGGSYEQYF
TRBD2	TRBJ2-1	TRBV10-3	CASNLAGGPRSFF
NA	TRBJ2-5	TRBV30	CAWSKTLTGETQYF
TRBD2	TRBJ2-6	TRBV18	CASSPRTAGQFSGANVLTF
NA	TRBJ1-1	TRBV29-1	CSAKDGNTEAFF
TRBD1	TRBJ2-3	TRBV5-1	CASTRGQGTDTQYF